The present TCR beta chain was sequenced within a study of CD8+CD57+ T cells in acquired aplastic anemia. The study, taken as a whole, reports: Significance was not reached for CD8+ Simpson's diversity between patients and controls. There were about 27 CD8+ CDR3 sequences that occurred in both patients and controls.

The CDR3 spans 13 residues. Germline lookup yields CDR1 SNHLY and CDR2 FYNNEI. Of note for this clonotype: Antigen specificity is unknown. A read error may produce the germline difference seen at one junction end.

According to the study, genomic DNA was the template for TCR beta VDJ and CDR3 profiling. Each CDR3 protein gets one entry after TCRdb re-called the reads with MiXCR. The data show some 410,000 distinct CDR3 sequences, with about two thirds seen just once and more than 3.5% held by the top ten. The source of this sequence is a human donor in good health, serving as a control. The sample taken for sequencing was sorted CD4+, CD8+, or CD8+CD57+ T cells (not recorded which) from PBMCs. The chain carries TRBV2 and TRBJ1-1; 8 bases match TRBD1. The CDR3 is CASSRDRNAEAFF. In DNA form, the CDR3 reads TGTGCCAGCAGTAGGGACAGGAACGCTGAAGCTTTCTTT.